The 27 T cell receptor beta chains in this list originate from one sample, sequenced in a study of CD8 T cells in ankylosing spondylitis. Findings and limits, study-wide: It appeared that ankylosing spondylitis blood was characterized by a TCR beta motif of about eight highly homologous variants.

For these TCRs, the target antigens are not known. Using its own MiXCR run on the 5' RACE reads, TCRdb lists one record per CDR3 protein. The repertoire holds some 840,000 distinct CDR3 sequences, with 12% as singletons. The sequenced sample was blood, either unsorted or a sorted T cell fraction (not recorded which). The receptors originated from a male donor with ankylosing spondylitis.

This clonotype was seen a few times. This chain links TRBV6-1 with TRBJ2-1; TRBD2 aligns across 7 bases. The CDR3 contains 12 residues. Germline CDR1 reads MNHNS; CDR2 reads SASEGT. The V gene end was trimmed by 10 bases and the J gene end by 10 bases; junction bases not matched to a gene: 10. In DNA, the CDR3 is TGTGCCACCACTTTACTAGCGTACGAGCAGTTCTTC. Translation: CATTLLAYEQFF.

This rearrangement joins TRBV4-1 to TRBJ1-4; a weak D match, TRBD1 (5 bases). Germline assignment: CDR1 MGHRA and CDR2 YSYEKL. Trimming took off 1 base at V and 13 bases at J, with 13 bases between the two ends. The CDR3 covers 13 residues. In DNA, the CDR3 is TGCGCCAGCAGCCAAGTGAATACAGGAAGACTGTTTTTT. Translation gives CASSQVNTGRLFF.

This clonotype was counted between two and nine times. The chain carries TRBV6-5 and TRBJ1-1; tentatively, D is TRBD1 (5 bases). The germline V gene has CDR1 MNHEY and CDR2 SVGAGI. V shed 2 bases and J shed 0 bases, with 10 bases lying between them. CDR3 size: 15 residues. Written as DNA, the CDR3 is TGTGCCAGCAGTTACATGGGGCAGATGAACACTGAAGCTTTCTTT. The encoded protein is CASSYMGQMNTEAFF.

The rearrangement joins TRBV20-1 to TRBJ2-4; the D is unclear. The CDR3 covers 12 residues. V lost 3 bases and J lost 13, with 16 bases in between. The germline CDR1 and CDR2 sequences are DFQATT and SNEGSKA (reference sequence). CDR3 DNA sequence: TGCAGTGCTAGTAAAGACTCTCCAGGCCAGTACTTC. It specifies CSASKDSPGQYF.

The V gene is TRBV5-5, the J gene TRBJ2-5; D is ambiguous. CDR3 length equals 13 residues. Germline V gene lookup returns CDR1 SGHKS and CDR2 YYEKEE (reference sequence). V was shortened by 6 bases and J by 1 base, with 10 bases between the two germline ends. The CDR3 protein is CASTPSVQETQYF. The CDR3 bases are TGTGCCAGCACCCCATCGGTCCAAGAGACCCAGTACTTC.

This clonotype came up a few times. The genes are TRBV7-2 and TRBJ2-7; 7 bases line up with TRBD1. Germline V gene sequence: CDR1 SGHTA, CDR2 FQGNSA. The CDR3 has 15 residues. With 6 bases clipped from V and 2 bases from J, the junction kept 10 bases outside the gene matches. The CDR3 sequence is CASSITGTDPYEQYF. CDR3 DNA sequence: TGTGCCAGCAGTATTACCGGGACAGATCCCTACGAGCAGTACTTC.

J is TRBJ1-1 and V is TRBV7-9; a possible D gene is TRBD1 (5 bases). This CDR3 has 12 residues. With 3 bases removed from V and 6 bases from J, the gap between germline ends came to 8 bases. Germline lookup yields CDR1 SEHNR and CDR2 FQNEAQ (reference sequence). This CDR3 is CASSFWGAEAFF. The CDR3 DNA follows: TGTGCCAGCAGCTTTTGGGGGGCTGAAGCTTTCTTT.

In this sample, this clonotype turned up a few times. The J gene is TRBJ1-5, the V gene TRBV28; D is perhaps TRBD1 (6 bases). Between the trimmed V and J ends, which lost 9 bases and 5 bases, there was a span of 11 bases. This CDR3 spans 12 amino acids. The germline CDR1 and CDR2 sequences are MDHEN and SYDVKM. The CDR3 loop reads CASHRVYQPQHF. The DNA of the CDR3 is TGTGCCAGTCACAGGGTATATCAGCCCCAGCATTTT.

This clonotype has only a few counts. V gene TRBV20-1 combines with J gene TRBJ1-4; D is uncertain. Germline V gene lookup returns CDR1 DFQATT and CDR2 SNEGSKA (reference sequence). The CDR3 runs 12 residues. The V and J ends lost 6 bases and 3 bases respectively, with 8 bases between them. CDR3 nucleotides: TGCAGTGCCCCAAGACCTAATGAAAAACTGTTTTTT. Encoded protein: CSAPRPNEKLFF.

The chain uses TRBV7-2 and TRBJ2-1; D unclear. The CDR3 is made up of 13 amino acids. In germline, CDR1 is SGHTA, CDR2 FQGNSA. With 0 bases removed from V and 10 bases from J, the gap between germline ends came to 10 bases. The CDR3, as DNA: TGTGCCAGCAGCTTAGCGATCATGGCGGAGCAGTTCTTC. This translates into CASSLAIMAEQFF.

This clonotype was seen at least ten times. J is TRBJ2-1 and V is TRBV7-2; 7 nucleotides line up with TRBD2. The CDR3 consists of 15 residues. Germline CDR1 is SGHTA and CDR2 is FQGNSA. V lost 2 bases to trimming and J lost 5 bases; unmatched junction nucleotides: 6. The CDR3 protein is CASSLSLADNNEQFF. In DNA, the CDR3 is TGTGCCAGCAGCTTAAGTCTAGCGGATAACAATGAGCAGTTCTTC.

V usage is TRBV7-9 and J usage is TRBJ1-4, with unresolved D. Germline V lookup: CDR1 SEHNR, CDR2 FQNEAQ (reference sequence). The CDR3 is 16 residues long. V was clipped by 2 bases and J by 0 bases, with 10 bases between them. This chain's CDR3 is CASSLMAVATNEKLFF. The DNA of the CDR3 is TGTGCCAGCAGCTTAATGGCAGTCGCAACTAATGAAAAACTGTTTTTT.

This chain links TRBV6-1 with TRBJ2-2; 9 bases are shared with TRBD1. The length of the CDR3 is 16 residues. The V gene end was trimmed by 4 bases and the J gene end by 4 bases; junction bases not matched to a gene: 7. CDR1 and CDR2 (germline): MNHNS, SASEGT. CDR3 sequence: CASSAGGTGPTGELFF. CDR3 DNA: TGTGCCAGCAGTGCCGGCGGGACAGGGCCCACCGGGGAGCTGTTTTTT.

The chain carries TRBV20-1 and TRBJ1-4; D possibly corresponds to TRBD1 (6 bases). Germline V CDR1 and CDR2: DFQATT, SNEGSKA (reference sequence). This CDR3 is 13 amino acids long. Trimming pared 3 bases from V and 6 bases from J, leaving 11 bases between. CDR3 sequence (DNA): TGCAGTGCTAGTTCGGGGGGCGATGAAAAACTGTTTTTT. It yields the protein CSASSGGDEKLFF.

The rearrangement links TRBV20-1 to TRBJ2-2, with TRBD2 matching 7 bases. Germline V gene lookup returns CDR1 DFQATT and CDR2 SNEGSKA (reference sequence). The ends lost 6 bases at V and 0 bases at J; junction bases unmatched: 7. The CDR3 spans 15 residues. The CDR3 is CSAIRGVSNTGELFF. The CDR3 DNA follows: TGCAGTGCCATACGGGGGGTTTCGAACACCGGGGAGCTGTTTTTT.

This clonotype turned up a few times. This chain uses TRBV2 with TRBJ1-2; 8 nucleotides match TRBD1. This CDR3 is built from 16 residues. J was trimmed by 4 bases and V by 4 bases; bases with no gene match: 11. CDR1 is SNHLY and CDR2 is FYNNEI in the germline V gene. CDR3 DNA: TGTGCCAGCAGTGTTGACAGGGGCGCCCTAAGCTATGGCTACACCTTC. Translation gives CASSVDRGALSYGYTF.

As for this clonotype: A far larger clone is one base from this, pointing to a likely read error. This rearrangement joins TRBV5-4 to TRBJ2-1, with 8 bases aligning to TRBD2. CDR1 and CDR2 from the germline V gene are SGHNT and YYREEE (reference sequence). Unmatched junction bases numbered 1, after V lost 2 bases and J lost 0 bases. This CDR3 is built from 15 residues. The CDR3 spells CASSFSGTSYNEQFF. DNA of the CDR3: TGTGCCAGCAGCTTTAGCGGGACCTCCTACAATGAGCAGTTCTTC.

With respect to this clonotype: The final CDR3 position lacks the conserved phenylalanine or tryptophan, pointing to a likely read error. This sequence joins TRBV5-1 and TRBJ2-1, with D possibly being TRBD1 (6 bases). Germline-derived CDR1 and CDR2 are SGHRS and YFSETQ. V shed 3 bases and J shed 2 bases, with 12 bases lying between them. This CDR3 contains 15 residues. The CDR3 bases are TGCGCCAGCAGCTGGACGGACAGCACCTACAATGAGCAGTTCCTC. Translation: CASSWTDSTYNEQFL.

There are many counts of this clonotype. The genes are TRBV12-3 or TRBV12-4 and TRBJ1-1; D unclear. This CDR3 comprises 14 residues. The V end was cut by 5 bases, the J end by 10 bases, with 20 bases between. CDR3 sequence reads: CASSQVTFRSSAFF. CDR3 in DNA: TGTGCCAGCAGTCAAGTGACCTTTAGGTCCTCAGCTTTCTTT.

This chain uses TRBV20-1 with TRBJ1-2, with D possibly matching TRBD1 (6 bases). The germline V and J ends were trimmed by 8 bases and 8 bases, with 15 bases remaining between them. The CDR3 is 11 residues long. CDR1 is DFQATT and CDR2 is SNEGSKA in the germline V gene (reference sequence). CDR3 bases: TGCAGTTCCACGCTGGGGGGCGGCTACACCTTC. Translated: CSSTLGGGYTF.

This clonotype appeared a few times. The rearrangement uses TRBV20-1 and TRBJ1-4; 7 positions agree with TRBD1. V was pared by 5 bases and J by 8 bases, with 5 bases of the junction left unmatched. The CDR3 is 12 amino acids. Looked up from germline, CDR1 is DFQATT and CDR2 is SNEGSKA (reference sequence). CDR3 loop: CSASTGMEKLFF. The CDR3 nucleotides read TGCAGTGCTTCGACAGGGATGGAAAAACTGTTTTTT.

The sample holds many counts of this clonotype. This chain joins TRBV29-1 and TRBJ2-7; D is possibly TRBD2 (7 bases). CDR1 and CDR2 from the germline V gene are SQVTM and ANQGSEA. V shed 7 bases and J shed 2 bases, with 18 bases lying between them. The CDR3 is 14 amino acids. The CDR3 region has the DNA TGCAGCGCCGGGGGGCTTGACAGACCCTACGAGCAGTACTTC. This translates into CSAGGLDRPYEQYF.

The chain uses TRBV7-2 and TRBJ1-5, with D possibly being TRBD1 (5 bases). The germline gives CDR1 SGHTA, CDR2 FQGNSA. Trimming cost V 5 bases and J 3 bases, with 17 bases left between them. The CDR3 totals 16 residues. The CDR3 protein is CASSSRVSLYNQPQHF. CDR3 coding DNA: TGTGCCAGCAGCAGCAGGGTGTCGCTTTACAATCAGCCCCAGCATTTT.

This clonotype was observed a handful of times. J is TRBJ1-5 and V is TRBV10-3, with D unclear. In germline, CDR1 is ENHRY, CDR2 SYGVKD. Trimming took off 0 bases at V and 7 bases at J, with 10 bases between the two ends. There are 14 residues in the CDR3. The CDR3 spells CAISESGMGQPQHF. For the CDR3, the DNA is TGTGCCATCAGTGAGTCGGGAATGGGACAGCCCCAGCATTTT.

Many counts were recorded for this clonotype. The J gene is TRBJ2-1, the V gene TRBV20-1, with 7 bases aligning to TRBD2. Germline values: CDR1 DFQATT, CDR2 SNEGSKA (reference sequence). V gave up 8 bases and J gave up 5 bases; unmatched junction bases: 9. This CDR3 is 13 amino acids long. Written as DNA, the CDR3 is TGCAGTAAAATAGCGGGTATGGACAATGAGCAGTTCTTC. This sequence encodes CSKIAGMDNEQFF.

Here the CDR3 DNA reads TGTGCCAGCAGCTCCAGAAGGGGGGCTGGGGCCAACGTCCTGACTTTC. Translation: CASSSRRGAGANVLTF. V is TRBV11-2 and J is TRBJ2-6; perhaps D is TRBD1 or TRBD2 (6 bases each). Germline CDR1 and CDR2: SGHAT and FQNNGV. This CDR3 spans 16 amino acids. The V gene lost 4 bases and the J gene lost 2 bases, with 12 bases spanning the gap.

This clonotype was recorded a few times. This chain uses TRBV20-1 with TRBJ2-7; D not resolved. With 6 bases removed from V and 2 bases from J, the gap between germline ends came to 11 bases. Per germline, CDR1 DFQATT and CDR2 SNEGSKA (reference sequence). The CDR3 is 12 amino acids. The CDR3, as DNA: TGCAGTGCAGCGTCCCTGCCCTACGAGCAGTACTTC. Translated: CSAASLPYEQYF.